Listed below are T cell receptor beta chains from one sample, sequenced in a study of CD8+CD57+ T cells in acquired aplastic anemia. Via MiXCR, TCRdb re-called the reads, giving one row per CDR3 protein. The sample contains 150,000 or so distinct CDR3 sequences, around half of which appear only once. Sequencing was carried out using sorted CD4+, CD8+, or CD8+CD57+ T cells (not recorded which) from PBMCs. The receptors were gathered from a human donor with aplastic anemia. Each CDR3 is given with its conserved first and last residue. D genes are given only for firm matches. Rows may omit the clone size; those that give it use once, few, many or a size class.

j_call	d_call	v_call	clone_size	cdr3_aa	cdr3_nt
TRBJ2-7	.	TRBV2	.	CASSEGGAYEQYF	TGTGCCAGCAGTGAAGGTGGGGCCTACGAGCAGTACTTC
TRBJ2-7	.	TRBV7-3	once	CASSLGAKDEQYF	TGTGCCAGCAGCTTAGGGGCGAAGGACGAGCAGTACTTC
TRBJ2-3	TRBD2	TRBV5-1	many	CASSSGLAGGPGTDTQYF	TGCGCCAGCAGCTCGGGACTAGCGGGGGGGCCTGGCACAGATACGCAGTATTTT
TRBJ2-1	.	TRBV11-3	.	CASSVMGSRNEQFF	TGTGCCAGCAGCGTAATGGGATCCCGGAATGAGCAGTTCTTC
TRBJ2-3	TRBD2	TRBV18	few	CASSSLAGGPADTQYF	TGTGCCAGCTCATCTTTAGCGGGGGGGCCAGCAGATACGCAGTATTTT
TRBJ1-2	.	TRBV2	.	CASSETGYTF	TGTGCCAGCAGTGAAACCGGCTACACCTTC
TRBJ1-3	.	TRBV7-2	.	CASSFVPDTIYF	TGTGCCAGCAGCTTTGTTCCGGACACCATATATTTT
TRBJ1-5	.	TRBV10-3	.	CAISDGGVGNQPQHF	TGTGCCATCAGTGACGGAGGGGTTGGCAATCAGCCCCAGCATTTT
TRBJ1-5	TRBD1	TRBV2	many	CASSGTGGNNQPQHF	TGTGCCAGCAGCGGGACAGGGGGAAACAATCAGCCCCAGCATTTT
TRBJ2-5	.	TRBV5-1	many	CASSSGKETQYF	TGCGCCAGCAGCTCGGGTAAAGAGACCCAGTACTTC
TRBJ2-3	TRBD2	TRBV5-1	.	CASSLASGGADGTDTQYF	TGCGCCAGCAGCTTGGCTAGCGGGGGGGCCGACGGCACAGATACGCAGTATTTT
TRBJ2-3	.	TRBV9	many	CASSASGSADTQYF	TGTGCCAGCAGCGCAAGCGGTAGCGCAGATACGCAGTATTTT
TRBJ2-7	TRBD2	TRBV11-2	many	CASSLTSGGPTGYEQYF	TGTGCCAGCAGCTTGACTAGCGGGGGACCCACCGGGTACGAGCAGTACTTC
TRBJ1-3	.	TRBV11-2	many	CASSLSWGSSGNTIYF	TGTGCCAGCAGCTTAAGTTGGGGCAGCTCTGGAAACACCATATATTTT
TRBJ1-2	.	TRBV6-1	.	CASSEARIFYGYTF	TGTGCCAGCAGTGAAGCGCGGATCTTCTATGGCTACACCTTC
TRBJ1-4	TRBD1	TRBV19	.	CASSIGTGDEKLFF	TGTGCCAGTAGTATAGGTACAGGGGATGAAAAACTGTTTTTT
TRBJ2-5	.	TRBV2	.	CASSEALGGTQYF	TGTGCCAGCAGTGAAGCGCTTGGAGGGACCCAGTACTTC
TRBJ2-7	.	TRBV20-1	.	CSARNVAYEQYF	TGCAGTGCTAGAAACGTGGCCTACGAGCAGTACTTC
TRBJ2-4	.	TRBV15	.	CATSRDDGIQYF	TGTGCCACCAGCAGAGATGATGGCATTCAGTACTTC
TRBJ2-7	TRBD1	TRBV18	.	CASFAYFGTDEQYF	TGTGCCAGCTTCGCCTATTTCGGGACAGACGAGCAGTACTTC
TRBJ2-1	.	TRBV24-1	.	CATSPFFGGNEQFF	TGTGCCACCAGTCCGTTCTTTGGGGGCAACGAGCAGTTCTTC
TRBJ1-1	.	TRBV19	.	CASSIRGRAKAFF	TGTGCCAGTAGTATCAGGGGCCGAGCAAAAGCTTTCTTT
TRBJ1-4	.	TRBV15	.	CATSRDRLAVEKLFF	TGTGCCACCAGCAGAGATAGGTTGGCAGTTGAAAAACTGTTTTTT
TRBJ1-6	.	TRBV12-3/TRBV12-4	few	CASSPGSTGVFKNSPLHF	TGTGCCAGCAGCCCAGGATCGACGGGGGTTTTCAAAAATTCACCCCTCCACTTT
TRBJ2-1	.	TRBV29-1	.	CSVEPLSYSAYNEQFF	TGCAGCGTTGAACCATTATCCTACTCGGCCTACAATGAGCAGTTCTTC
TRBJ2-7	.	TRBV2	.	CASDRSPRDARPSYEQYF	TGTGCCAGCGATAGGAGCCCCCGGGACGCCCGACCGTCCTACGAGCAGTACTTC
TRBJ2-5	.	TRBV29-1	few	CSAVRGGGTQYF	TGCAGCGCTGTCAGGGGAGGGGGGACCCAGTACTTC
TRBJ2-7	TRBD2	TRBV6-1	.	CASRGASGGEQYF	TGTGCCAGCAGGGGGGCTAGCGGGGGCGAGCAGTACTTC
TRBJ1-1	.	TRBV7-2	many	CASSPQGLNTEAFF	TGTGCCAGCAGCCCCCAGGGCCTGAACACTGAAGCTTTCTTT
TRBJ1-2	.	TRBV5-1	many	CASSLEVASAGYTF	TGCGCCAGCAGCTTGGAGGTAGCTAGCGCTGGCTACACCTTC
TRBJ2-5	TRBD2	TRBV5-1	many	CASSSPGGETQYF	TGCGCCAGCAGCTCCCCGGGGGGGGAGACCCAGTACTTC
TRBJ2-2	.	TRBV4-2	many	CASSPTTHTGELFF	TGTGCCAGCAGCCCCACTACACACACCGGGGAGCTGTTTTTT
TRBJ1-1	.	TRBV2	.	CASSELREGAFF	TGTGCCAGCAGTGAGTTGCGGGAAGGAGCTTTCTTT
TRBJ2-7	TRBD1	TRBV13	once	CASSLWGQGAGEQYF	TGTGCCAGCAGCCTGTGGGGACAGGGGGCGGGTGAGCAGTACTTC
TRBJ1-2	TRBD1	TRBV20-1	many	CSARLGTGGLYLNYGYTF	TGCAGTGCTAGATTGGGGACAGGGGGCCTATACTTGAACTATGGCTACACCTTC
TRBJ1-2	.	TRBV12-3/TRBV12-4	many	CASSRYGYTF	TGTGCCAGCAGTCGGTATGGCTACACCTTC
TRBJ1-5	TRBD1	TRBV3-1	many	CASSQGDRGGNQPQHF	TGTGCCAGCAGCCAAGGGGACAGGGGGGGCAATCAGCCCCAGCATTTT
TRBJ2-3	.	TRBV5-6	many	CASSLTGGSTDTQYF	TGTGCCAGCAGCTTGACGGGTGGAAGCACAGATACGCAGTATTTT
TRBJ2-5	.	TRBV25-1	.	CASSFDREGVGTQYF	TGTGCCAGCAGTTTCGACAGGGAGGGGGTGGGGACCCAGTACTTC
TRBJ2-1	TRBD1	TRBV20-1	.	CSAPQGETYNEQFF	TGCAGTGCTCCACAGGGGGAAACCTACAATGAGCAGTTCTTC
TRBJ1-5	.	TRBV27	few	CASTPPAGHQPQHF	TGTGCCAGCACCCCCCCGGCAGGGCATCAGCCCCAGCATTTT
TRBJ1-6	.	TRBV5-1	.	CASSPGPGQNSPLHF	TGCGCCAGCAGCCCCGGGCCAGGCCAAAATTCACCCCTCCACTTT
TRBJ1-2	.	TRBV2	.	CASSEGQGYYGYTF	TGTGCCAGCAGTGAAGGTCAGGGGTACTATGGCTACACCTTC
TRBJ1-6	TRBD1	TRBV20-1	.	CSATGTGFSPLHF	TGCAGTGCTACCGGGACAGGTTTCTCACCCCTCCACTTT
TRBJ2-7	.	TRBV7-7	.	CASSWGLNYEQYF	TGTGCTAGCAGCTGGGGACTGAACTACGAGCAGTACTTC
TRBJ2-1	.	TRBV29-1	.	CSVEVGGEQFF	TGCAGCGTTGAGGTAGGAGGTGAGCAGTTCTTC
TRBJ2-5	TRBD1	TRBV10-3	.	CAISGQGAGETQYF	TGTGCCATCAGCGGACAGGGGGCCGGGGAGACCCAGTACTTC
TRBJ2-7	.	TRBV20-1	.	CSARDRYSSYEQYF	TGCAGTGCTAGAGACAGGTACAGCTCCTACGAGCAGTACTTC
TRBJ2-7	.	TRBV7-9	.	CASSPDSREQYF	TGTGCCAGCAGCCCCGACTCACGCGAGCAGTACTTC
TRBJ1-1	.	TRBV6-5	many	CASSRTVNTEAFF	TGTGCCAGCAGTAGGACTGTGAACACTGAAGCTTTCTTT
TRBJ2-5	TRBD2	TRBV29-1	.	CSVGKGLAGVGETQYF	TGCAGCGTTGGGAAGGGACTAGCGGGAGTAGGGGAGACCCAGTACTTC
TRBJ2-1	.	TRBV29-1	.	CSQVTSWSSYNEQFF	TGCAGCCAAGTAACTAGCTGGAGCTCCTACAATGAGCAGTTCTTC
TRBJ1-1	.	TRBV20-1	many	CSARQGQSEAFF	TGCAGTGCTAGACAGGGGCAGTCTGAAGCTTTCTTT